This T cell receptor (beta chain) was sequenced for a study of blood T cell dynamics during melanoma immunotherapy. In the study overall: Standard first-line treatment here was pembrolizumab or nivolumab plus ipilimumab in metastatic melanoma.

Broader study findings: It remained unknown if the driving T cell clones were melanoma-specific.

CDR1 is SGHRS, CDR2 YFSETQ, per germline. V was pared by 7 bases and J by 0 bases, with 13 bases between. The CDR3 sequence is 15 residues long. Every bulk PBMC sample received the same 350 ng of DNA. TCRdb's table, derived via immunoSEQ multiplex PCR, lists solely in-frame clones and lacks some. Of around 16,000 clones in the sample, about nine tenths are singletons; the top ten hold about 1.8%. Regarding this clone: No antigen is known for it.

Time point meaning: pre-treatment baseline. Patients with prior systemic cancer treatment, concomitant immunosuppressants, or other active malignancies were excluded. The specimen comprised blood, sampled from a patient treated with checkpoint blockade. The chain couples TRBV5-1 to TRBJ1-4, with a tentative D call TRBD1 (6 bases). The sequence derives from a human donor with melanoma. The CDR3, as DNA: TGCGCCAGCCAATCGACAGGAGCAACTAATGAAAAACTGTTTTTT. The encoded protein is CASQSTGATNEKLFF.